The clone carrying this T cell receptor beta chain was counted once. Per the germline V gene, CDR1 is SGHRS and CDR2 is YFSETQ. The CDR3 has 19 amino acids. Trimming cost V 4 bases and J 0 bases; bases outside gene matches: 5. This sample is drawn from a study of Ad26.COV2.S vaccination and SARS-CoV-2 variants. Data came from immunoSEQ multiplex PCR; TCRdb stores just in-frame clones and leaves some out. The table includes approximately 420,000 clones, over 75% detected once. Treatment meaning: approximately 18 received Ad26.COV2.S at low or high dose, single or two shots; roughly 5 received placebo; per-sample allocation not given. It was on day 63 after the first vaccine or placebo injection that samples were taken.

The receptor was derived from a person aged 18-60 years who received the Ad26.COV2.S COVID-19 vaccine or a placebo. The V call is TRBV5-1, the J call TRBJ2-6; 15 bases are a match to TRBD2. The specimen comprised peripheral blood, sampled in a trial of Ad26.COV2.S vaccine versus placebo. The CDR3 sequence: CASSLGLAGGSSGANVLTF. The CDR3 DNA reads TGCGCCAGCAGCCTGGGACTAGCGGGGGGCAGCTCTGGGGCCAACGTCCTGACTTTC.